This T cell receptor beta chain is drawn from a study of blood T cells in healthy people across ages. Through a sample-barcoded 5' primer and a J-beta primer mix, a second PCR was run for about 6 to 11 cycles. TCRdb processed the 5' RACE reads anew with MiXCR; each CDR3 protein has one entry. The sample carries 1.5 million to 2 million distinct CDR3 sequences, roughly 30% recorded once. About this clonotype: Its antigen remains unknown.

This CDR3 region has 15 residues. Germline CDR1 and CDR2: SGHRS and YFSETQ. Trimming stripped 0 bases from V and 1 base from J, with 10 bases between. Study-wide results and limits: It was the long-lived donors that had more naive CD4+ cells and higher diversity than aged donors.

The sequence was collected from a woman between 25 and 40 years old in good health. The chain joins TRBV5-1 to TRBJ1-1; D remains unclear. Sequencing used blood. CDR3 nucleotide sequence: TGCGCCAGCAGCTTGGTTGGCGTGAGGAACACTGAAGCTTTCTTT. Translated, it gives CASSLVGVRNTEAFF. Filled out from reference TRBV5-1 and TRBJ1-1, the complete variable domain reads KAGVTQTPRYLIKTRGQQVTLSCSPISGHRSVSWYQQTPGQGLQFLFEYFSETQRNKGNFPGRFSGRQFSNSRSEMNVSTLELGDSALYLCASSLVGVRNTEAFFGQGTRLTVV.